Here is one T cell receptor (beta chain) with its context. Its target is not known. 5'RACE with constant-segment primers yielded barcoded, UMI-tagged TCR alpha and TCR beta cDNA libraries. MiXCR, applied by TCRdb to the 5' RACE reads, yields one record per CDR3 protein. The sample shows roughly 600,000 distinct CDR3 sequences, roughly 17% of them seen only once. This sample stems from a study of T-cell memory formation after mild COVID-19. Whole-study findings and limits: What remained unconfirmed was the SARS-CoV-2 specificity of second-wave clones peaking on day 37. Contracting CD4+ clones sat mainly in CM and EM; CD8+ in EMRA.

V lost 7 bases to trimming and J lost 7 bases, with 23 bases between them. The CDR3 runs 14 residues. Germline-derived CDR1 and CDR2 are GTSNPN and SVGIG (reference sequence). Specimen: PBMCs or a T cell subset sorted from them (not recorded which). The chain combines TRBV30 with TRBJ2-7; possibly TRBD2 for D (7 bases). This TCR was recovered from an adult woman who had mild COVID-19 (a few samples of this study predate the infection). Cell type and time point are not known. This chain's CDR3 is CALGDGGAPREQYF. The CDR3 DNA follows: TGTGCCTTGGGGGATGGGGGGGCGCCGAGAGAGCAGTACTTC.